These 29 T cell receptor beta chains came from one sample sequenced in a study of T cell responses to AZD1222 COVID-19 vaccine. TCRdb keeps only in-frame clones here, not all; method: immunoSEQ multiplex PCR. Among around 120,000 clones listed, 90% to 95% were seen once. The sample consisted of peripheral blood, taken on day 0 of AZD1222 vaccination. These receptors originate from an adult in good health.

V usage is TRBV6-2 or TRBV6-3 and J usage is TRBJ2-7; D uncertain. The germline V gene has CDR1 MNHEY and CDR2 SVGEGT. The CDR3 has 14 residues. V lost 4 bases and J lost 6, with 16 bases in between. The CDR3 sequence: CASSLQTKSSEQYF. The CDR3 region has the DNA TGTGCCAGCAGTTTGCAGACAAAAAGCAGCGAGCAGTACTTC.

The chain employs TRBV18 and TRBJ1-2, with 7 bases that match TRBD1. The V gene end was trimmed by 3 bases and the J gene end by 3 bases; junction bases not matched to a gene: 1. Germline CDR1 reads KGHSH; CDR2 reads LQKENI. The length of the CDR3 is 13 residues. As DNA, the CDR3 is TGTGCCAGCTCACCGGGACAGTACTATGGCTACACCTTC. Translating it yields CASSPGQYYGYTF.

On this clone itself: At one boundary the junction diverges from the germline segment, which might be a read error. The J gene is TRBJ1-1, the V gene TRBV19; 9 bases are a match to TRBD1. The CDR3 is 19 residues long. Germline CDR1 and CDR2: LNHDA and SQIVND (reference sequence). CDR3 sequence (DNA): TGTGCCAGTAGTATAGATGCCGACAGGGGGTCCGTGGGGAACGCTGAAGCTTTCTTT. Protein: CASSIDADRGSVGNAEAFF.

A note on this clone: The identical CDR3 is also encoded by other nucleotide sequences in the sample. The chain uses TRBV6-5 and TRBJ1-1; D is possibly TRBD1 (6 bases). With 6 bases removed from V and 0 bases from J, the gap between germline ends came to 11 bases. This CDR3 contains 14 residues. Germline CDR1 MNHEY, CDR2 SVGAGI. The CDR3, as DNA: TGTGCCAGCAGCTACAGGGCAATGAACACTGAAGCTTTCTTT. Its protein product is CASSYRAMNTEAFF.

The genes are TRBV7-9 and TRBJ1-5; D is unresolved. The V end was cut by 2 bases, the J end by 6 bases, with 20 bases between. The CDR3 runs to 17 residues. Germline CDR1 SEHNR, CDR2 FQNEAQ (reference sequence). CDR3 sequence: CASSLPGNRDQSQPQHF. In DNA form, the CDR3 reads TGTGCCAGCAGCTTACCAGGCAATAGGGATCAGAGTCAGCCCCAGCATTTT.

This clone was observed a single time. V and J are TRBV19 and TRBJ1-2; no definite D call. There are 10 residues in the CDR3. V lost 8 bases, J lost 4 bases, and 5 bases lay in between. Germline CDR1 reads LNHDA; CDR2 reads SQIVND (reference sequence). DNA of the CDR3: TGTGCCAGTCGGGGCTATGGCTACACCTTC. Its protein product is CASRGYGYTF.

The chain uses TRBV9 and TRBJ2-1; TRBD1 agrees at 8 bases. Trimming cost V 1 base and J 3 bases; bases outside gene matches: 12. CDR1 is SGDLS and CDR2 is YYNGEE in the germline V gene. This CDR3 is 18 amino acids long. The CDR3 here is CASSVREEDRVFYNEQFF. In DNA, the CDR3 is TGTGCCAGCAGCGTAAGGGAAGAGGACAGGGTATTCTACAATGAGCAGTTCTTC.

The genes are TRBV9 and TRBJ1-1; D uncertain. Germline values: CDR1 SGDLS, CDR2 YYNGEE. V gave up 0 bases and J gave up 4 bases, with 16 bases separating them. The length of the CDR3 is 16 residues. The CDR3 nucleotides are TGTGCCAGCAGCGTAGGAGGCAGTATCCGGGGCACTGAAGCTTTCTTT. Its translation: CASSVGGSIRGTEAFF.

The V call is TRBV28, the J call TRBJ2-3, with 13 positions matching TRBD2. The germline CDR1 and CDR2 sequences are MDHEN and SYDVKM. J gave up 5 bases and V 6 bases, and 11 bases lay outside the gene matches. The CDR3 extends over 17 amino acids. The CDR3 nucleotides read TGTGCCAGCAGCGGATACGGACTAGCGGGAGCCCTAGATACGCAGTATTTT. The encoded protein is CASSGYGLAGALDTQYF.

This chain's CDR3 is CASSSKGYSGYTF. CDR3 sequence (DNA): TGTGCCAGCAGCTCCAAGGGATACAGTGGCTACACCTTC. The V call is TRBV13, the J call TRBJ1-2; D uncertain. The germline V gene has CDR1 PRHDT and CDR2 FYEKMQ (reference sequence). V was pared by 4 bases and J by 7 bases, with 13 bases between. CDR3 size: 13 residues.

The chain is built from TRBV6-5 and TRBJ1-2; 10 bases fit TRBD1. The CDR3 extends over 14 amino acids. The J segment lost 3 bases and the V segment lost 4 bases, leaving 2 bases of the junction unmatched. Per germline, CDR1 MNHEY and CDR2 SVGAGI. CDR3 nucleotide sequence: TGTGCCAGCAGTTCCGGACAGGGGGACTATGGCTACACCTTC. Translated: CASSSGQGDYGYTF.

The chain uses TRBV19 and TRBJ1-6; D remains ambiguous. Trimming stripped 3 bases from V and 9 bases from J, with 9 bases between. The V gene's germline CDR1 is LNHDA and CDR2 SQIVND (reference sequence). This CDR3 contains 13 residues. The CDR3 DNA sequence: TGTGCCAGTAGTATCCGCGGGGTTTCACCCCTCCACTTT. Amino acid sequence: CASSIRGVSPLHF. The full variable domain, rest sourced from reference TRBV19 and TRBJ1-6, is DGGITQSPKYLFRKEGQNVTLSCEQNLNHDAMYWYRQDPGQGLRLIYYSQIVNDFQKGDIAEGYSVSREKKESFPLTVTSAQKNPTAFYLCASSIRGVSPLHFGNGTRLTVT.

CDR3 amino acids: CASSAGLADYEQYF. The CDR3 DNA is TGTGCCAGCAGCGCCGGACTAGCGGACTACGAGCAGTACTTC. The V call is TRBV9, the J call TRBJ2-7, with 10 bases that match TRBD2. The CDR3 length is 14 residues. The germline V gene has CDR1 SGDLS and CDR2 YYNGEE. V lost 3 bases and J lost 3; bases outside the gene matches: 3.

V gene TRBV5-6 combines with J gene TRBJ1-1; perhaps TRBD1 as D (5 bases). The CDR3 has 13 amino acids. Trimming removed 5 bases from V and 5 bases from J, with 13 bases in between. CDR1 SGHDT and CDR2 YYEEEE come from the germline V gene. The CDR3, as DNA: TGTGCCAGCAGTACGGGCGGGGGAACTGAAGCTTTCTTT. Protein: CASSTGGGTEAFF.

The chain couples TRBV7-9 to TRBJ1-4, with D unresolved. The CDR3 has 16 amino acids. CDR1 is SEHNR and CDR2 is FQNEAQ in the germline V gene (reference sequence). Trimming cost V 5 bases and J 8 bases, with 21 bases left between them. The CDR3 bases are TGTGCCAGCAGCACTCCTGACAATGGCCCTAGAGAAAAACTGTTTTTT. Translation: CASSTPDNGPREKLFF.

V gene TRBV19 combines with J gene TRBJ1-5; a weak D match, TRBD1 (6 bases). The CDR3 length is 17 residues. V was cut by 3 bases and J by 6 bases, with 21 bases left in between. CDR1 and CDR2 from the germline V gene are LNHDA and SQIVND (reference sequence). CDR3 residues: CASSITGGASSGQPQHF. In nucleotides, the CDR3 is TGTGCCAGTAGTATTACGGGGGGCGCATCAAGTGGTCAGCCCCAGCATTTT.

In DNA, the CDR3 is TGTGCCAGCAAGAAACAGGGGGTTAGCACAGATACGCAGTATTTT. This sequence encodes CASKKQGVSTDTQYF. The chain links TRBV2 to TRBJ2-3, with TRBD1 matching 8 bases. Germline V lookup: CDR1 SNHLY, CDR2 FYNNEI. Trimming cost V 7 bases and J 0 bases; bases outside gene matches: 6. The CDR3 spans 15 residues.

The genes are TRBV29-1 and TRBJ1-1; D remains ambiguous. The CDR3 extends over 12 amino acids. The V gene's germline CDR1 is SQVTM and CDR2 ANQGSEA. V dropped 7 bases and J dropped 1 base, with 10 bases sitting between them. The CDR3 DNA follows: TGCAGCGCTGGAGCAGCGAACACTGAAGCTTTCTTT. It encodes CSAGAANTEAFF.

J is TRBJ1-3 and V is TRBV4-1; D is perhaps TRBD1 (6 bases). V dropped 0 bases and J dropped 2 bases, with 8 bases sitting between them. Germline V CDR1 and CDR2: MGHRA, YSYEKL. This CDR3 spans 15 amino acids. The DNA of the CDR3 is TGCGCCAGCAGCCAAGACAGGGGTACTGGAAACACCATATATTTT. It encodes CASSQDRGTGNTIYF.

Only one count was recorded for this clone. The gene calls are TRBV4-1 and TRBJ2-2; possibly TRBD2 for D (6 bases). CDR3 size: 17 residues. Germline loops: CDR1 MGHRA, CDR2 YSYEKL. V was trimmed by 5 bases and J by 1 base, leaving 17 bases between them. The CDR3, as DNA: TGCGCCAGCAGCGCGAGTTCGCGGGGACGGAACACCGGGGAGCTGTTTTTT. Its translation: CASSASSRGRNTGELFF.

The rearrangement links TRBV19 to TRBJ1-2; a weak D match, TRBD1 (6 bases). Trimming shortened V by 4 bases and J by 6 bases, and 18 bases separated the two germline ends. CDR1 LNHDA and CDR2 SQIVND come from the germline V gene (reference sequence). This CDR3 contains 15 residues. Here the CDR3 DNA reads TGTGCCAGTAGTAGGGCCGAGGGACATGAGGATGGCTACACCTTC. This gives the protein CASSRAEGHEDGYTF.

V usage is TRBV2 and J usage is TRBJ1-1, with 7 bases matching TRBD1. The J segment lost 1 base and the V segment lost 6 bases, leaving 2 bases of the junction unmatched. CDR1 and CDR2 (germline): SNHLY, FYNNEI. This CDR3 is built from 13 residues. CDR3 sequence reads: CASSGTANTEAFF. The CDR3 DNA sequence: TGTGCCAGCAGCGGGACAGCGAACACTGAAGCTTTCTTT.

This clone was seen a single time. This chain uses TRBV6-1 with TRBJ2-1; TRBD2 aligns across 11 bases. Germline V lookup: CDR1 MNHNS, CDR2 SASEGT. The CDR3 loop spans 14 amino acids. With 3 bases clipped from V and 11 bases from J, the junction kept 6 bases outside the gene matches. The CDR3 here is CASSEGLAVDQQFF. The CDR3 DNA is TGTGCCAGCAGTGAGGGACTAGCGGTCGACCAGCAGTTCTTC.

This chain joins TRBV2 and TRBJ2-3; TRBD2 might be the D (6 bases). Germline loops: CDR1 SNHLY, CDR2 FYNNEI. Trimming cost V 6 bases and J 3 bases, with 13 bases left between them. CDR3 length: 14 residues. Here the CDR3 reads CASSEMGLTDTQYF. The CDR3 DNA reads as TGTGCCAGCAGCGAGATGGGACTTACAGATACGCAGTATTTT.

J is TRBJ1-2 and V is TRBV2; 11 nucleotides agree with TRBD1. Germline assignment: CDR1 SNHLY and CDR2 FYNNEI. This CDR3 is built from 12 residues. The J segment lost 9 bases and the V segment lost 6 bases, leaving 3 bases of the junction unmatched. The CDR3 DNA sequence: TGTGCCAGCAGGGGACAGGGGGTGAGCTACACCTTC. Translated, it gives CASRGQGVSYTF.

This chain links TRBV7-6 with TRBJ2-1, with 10 bases fitting TRBD2. The CDR3 sequence is 18 residues long. The V gene's germline CDR1 is SGHVS and CDR2 FNYEAQ. V shed 4 bases and J 1 base; nucleotides not matched to a gene: 10. CDR3 bases: TGTGCCAGCAGCTCAACCGGAGCTAGCGGGGGATCCTACAATGAGCAGTTCTTC. It codes for CASSSTGASGGSYNEQFF. Supplemented by reference TRBV7-6 and TRBJ2-1, the full variable domain reads GAGVSQSPRYKVTKRGQDVALRCDPISGHVSLYWYRQALGQGPEFLTYFNYEAQQDKSGLPNDRFSAERPEGSISTLTIQRTEQRDSAMYRCASSSTGASGGSYNEQFFGPGTRLTVL.

The chain combines TRBV6-5 with TRBJ1-5; TRBD1 agrees at 8 bases. The CDR3 extends over 15 amino acids. V shed 5 bases, J shed 5 bases, and the junction held 8 bases outside the gene matches. Germline CDR1 is MNHEY and CDR2 is SVGAGI. CDR3 loop: CASSLLQGADQPQHF. CDR3 bases: TGTGCCAGCAGTCTCCTTCAGGGGGCAGATCAGCCCCAGCATTTT.

This clone was counted a single time. The DNA of the CDR3 is TGCAGTGCTAGAGGGGGCTACGAGCAGTACTTC. Amino acids: CSARGGYEQYF. This rearrangement joins TRBV20-1 to TRBJ2-7, with D hard to call. The CDR3 covers 11 residues. The germline V and J ends were trimmed by 1 base and 3 bases, with 4 bases remaining between them. From germline, CDR1 is DFQATT and CDR2 SNEGSKA (reference sequence).

The chain carries TRBV18 and TRBJ1-4; no firm D call. With 5 bases removed from V and 0 bases from J, the gap between germline ends came to 10 bases. Looked up from germline, CDR1 is KGHSH and CDR2 is LQKENI. This CDR3 has 15 residues. The CDR3 sequence is CASSARSATNEKLFF. The DNA of the CDR3 is TGTGCCAGCTCAGCCCGATCTGCAACTAATGAAAAACTGTTTTTT. Drawing the rest from reference TRBV18 and TRBJ1-4, the complete variable domain is NAGVMQNPRHLVRRRGQEARLRCSPMKGHSHVYWYRQLPEEGLKFMVYLQKENIIDESGMPKERFSAEFPKEGPSILRIQQVVRGDSAAYFCASSARSATNEKLFFGSGTQLSVL.